The clone carrying this T cell receptor beta chain was observed at least ten times. This sample was taken from a study of neurological immune-mediated disorders. Each CDR3 protein is one row after TCRdb ran MiXCR on the 5' RACE reads. The repertoire has fewer than 25,000 distinct CDR3 sequences, around 15% of them found once; the top ten carry 16%. The CDR3 is made up of 16 amino acids. V lost 0 bases, J lost 10 bases, and 12 bases stayed unmatched. Germline CDR1 SGHRS, CDR2 YFSETQ. This receptor was taken from a woman aged 40 to 55 with HTLV-1-associated myelopathy (HAM/TSP). Sequenced material: PBMCs. The chain is built from TRBV5-1 and TRBJ1-4; 7 bases align to TRBD1. CDR3 sequence reads: CASSLGQGVGLGKLFF. Written as DNA, the CDR3 is TGCGCCAGCAGCTTGGGTCAGGGGGTAGGGCTCGGAAAACTGTTTTTT. Full variable domain (remainder filled in from reference TRBV5-1 and TRBJ1-4): KAGVTQTPRYLIKTRGQQVTLSCSPISGHRSVSWYQQTPGQGLQFLFEYFSETQRNKGNFPGRFSGRQFSNSRSEMNVSTLELGDSALYLCASSLGQGVGLGKLFFGSGTQLSVL.